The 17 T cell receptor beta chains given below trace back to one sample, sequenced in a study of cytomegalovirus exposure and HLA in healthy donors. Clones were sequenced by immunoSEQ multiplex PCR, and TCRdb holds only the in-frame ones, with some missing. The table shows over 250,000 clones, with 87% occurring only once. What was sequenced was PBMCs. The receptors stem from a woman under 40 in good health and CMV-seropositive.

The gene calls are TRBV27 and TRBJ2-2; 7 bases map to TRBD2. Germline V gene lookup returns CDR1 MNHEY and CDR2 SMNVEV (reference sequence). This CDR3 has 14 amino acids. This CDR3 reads CAAATGLITGELFF. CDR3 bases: TGTGCAGCGGCGACGGGACTAATCACCGGGGAGCTGTTTTTT.

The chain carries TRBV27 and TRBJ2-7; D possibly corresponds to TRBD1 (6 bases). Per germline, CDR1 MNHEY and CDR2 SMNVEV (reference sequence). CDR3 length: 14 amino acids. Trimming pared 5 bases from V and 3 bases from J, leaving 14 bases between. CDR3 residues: CASSGAGADYEQYF. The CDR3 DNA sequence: TGTGCCAGCAGTGGGGCAGGGGCTGACTACGAGCAGTACTTC.

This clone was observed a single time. In DNA, the CDR3 is TGTGCCAGCAGCCCGCCCTCGAAAGAGCGGGGGGTCTACTACGAGCAGTACTTC. Its protein is CASSPPSKERGVYYEQYF. This chain links TRBV11-1 with TRBJ2-7, with 9 bases that match TRBD2. The CDR3 is 18 residues long. J gave up 3 bases and V 5 bases, and 17 bases lay outside the gene matches. Germline V gives CDR1 SGHAT, CDR2 FQDESV (reference sequence).

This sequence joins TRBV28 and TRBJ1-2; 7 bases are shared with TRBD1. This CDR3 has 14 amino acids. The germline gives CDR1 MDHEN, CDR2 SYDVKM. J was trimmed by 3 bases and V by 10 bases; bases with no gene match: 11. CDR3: CAIESTGRDYGYTF. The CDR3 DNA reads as TGTGCCATCGAATCGACAGGGCGGGACTATGGCTACACCTTC.

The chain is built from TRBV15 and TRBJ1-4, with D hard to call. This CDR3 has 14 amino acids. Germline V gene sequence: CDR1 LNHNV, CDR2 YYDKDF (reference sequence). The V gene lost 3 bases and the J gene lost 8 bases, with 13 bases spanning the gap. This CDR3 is CATSRETNLEKLFF. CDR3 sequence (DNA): TGTGCCACCAGCAGGGAAACAAACTTAGAAAAACTGTTTTTT.

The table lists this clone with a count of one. In DNA form, the CDR3 reads TGTGCCAGCAGGGGGAATAGACTAGCGGGAGTTAGCACCGGGGAGCTGTTTTTT. Translating it yields CASRGNRLAGVSTGELFF. The chain is built from TRBV2 and TRBJ2-2; 12 bases match TRBD2. V shed 6 bases and J 4 bases; nucleotides not matched to a gene: 12. Germline CDR1 and CDR2: SNHLY and FYNNEI. This CDR3 region has 18 residues.

The DNA for the CDR3 is TGTGCCAGTTGGACTAGCGGATACAATGAGCAGTTCTTC. Translated: CASWTSGYNEQFF. V is TRBV7-2 and J is TRBJ2-1, with 10 bases aligning to TRBD2. Germline assignment: CDR1 SGHTA and CDR2 FQGNSA. V was clipped by 9 bases and J by 4 bases; unmatched bases: 3. The CDR3 is 13 residues long. Supplemented by reference TRBV7-2 and TRBJ2-1, the full variable domain reads GAGVSQSPSNKVTEKGKDVELRCDPISGHTALYWYRQSLGQGLEFLIYFQGNSAPDKSGLPSDRFSAERTGGSVSTLTIQRTQQEDSAVYLCASWTSGYNEQFFGPGTRLTVL.

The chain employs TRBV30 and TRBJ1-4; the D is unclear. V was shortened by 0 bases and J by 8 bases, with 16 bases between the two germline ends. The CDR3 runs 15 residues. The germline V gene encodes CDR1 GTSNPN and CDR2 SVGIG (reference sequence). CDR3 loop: CAWSVKPQPTEKLFF. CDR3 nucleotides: TGTGCCTGGAGTGTGAAGCCACAGCCAACCGAAAAACTGTTTTTT.

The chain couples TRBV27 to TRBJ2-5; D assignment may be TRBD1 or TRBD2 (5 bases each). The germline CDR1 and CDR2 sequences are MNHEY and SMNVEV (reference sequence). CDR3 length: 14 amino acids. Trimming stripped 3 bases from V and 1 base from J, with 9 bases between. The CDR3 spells CASSFVGTQETQYF. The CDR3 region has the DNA TGTGCCAGCAGTTTCGTCGGGACCCAAGAGACCCAGTACTTC.

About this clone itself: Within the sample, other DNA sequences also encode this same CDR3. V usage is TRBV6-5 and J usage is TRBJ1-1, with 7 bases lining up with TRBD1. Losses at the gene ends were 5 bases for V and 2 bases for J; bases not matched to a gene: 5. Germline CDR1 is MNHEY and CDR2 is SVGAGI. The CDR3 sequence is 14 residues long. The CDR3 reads CASSRYRGNTEAFF. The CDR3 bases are TGTGCCAGCAGTCGATACAGGGGAAACACTGAAGCTTTCTTT.

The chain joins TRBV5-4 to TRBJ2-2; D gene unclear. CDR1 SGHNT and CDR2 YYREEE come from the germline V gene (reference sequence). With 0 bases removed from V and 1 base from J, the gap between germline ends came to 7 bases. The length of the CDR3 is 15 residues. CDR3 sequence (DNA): TGTGCCAGCAGCTTGGGTGGGAAGAACACCGGGGAGCTGTTTTTT. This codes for CASSLGGKNTGELFF.

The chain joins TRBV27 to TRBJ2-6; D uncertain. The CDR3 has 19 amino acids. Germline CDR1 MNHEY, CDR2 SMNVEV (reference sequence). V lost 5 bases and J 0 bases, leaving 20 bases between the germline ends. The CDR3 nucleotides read TGTGCCAGCAGTGAAGACCGGGCCCAATCTGACTCTGGGGCCAACGTCCTGACTTTC. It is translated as CASSEDRAQSDSGANVLTF.

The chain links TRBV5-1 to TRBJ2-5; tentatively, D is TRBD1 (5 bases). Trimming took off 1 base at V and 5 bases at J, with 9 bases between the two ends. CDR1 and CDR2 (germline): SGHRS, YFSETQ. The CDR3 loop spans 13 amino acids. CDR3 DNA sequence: TGCGCCAGCAGCTTGAATAGGGGTGAGACCCAGTACTTC. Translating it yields CASSLNRGETQYF.

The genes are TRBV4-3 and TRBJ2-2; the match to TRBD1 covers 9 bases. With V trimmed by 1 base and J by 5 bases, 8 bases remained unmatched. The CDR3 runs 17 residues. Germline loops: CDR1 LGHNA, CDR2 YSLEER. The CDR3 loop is CASSQVTGGAETGELFF. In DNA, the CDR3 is TGCGCCAGCAGCCAAGTTACAGGGGGCGCGGAAACCGGGGAGCTGTTTTTT.

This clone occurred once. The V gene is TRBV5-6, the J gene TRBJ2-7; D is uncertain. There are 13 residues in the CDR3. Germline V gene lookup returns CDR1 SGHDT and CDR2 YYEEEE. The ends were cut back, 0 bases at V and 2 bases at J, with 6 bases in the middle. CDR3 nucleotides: TGTGCCAGCAGCTTGGATTCAGCCTACGAGCAGTACTTC. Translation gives CASSLDSAYEQYF. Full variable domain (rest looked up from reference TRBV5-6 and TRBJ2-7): DAGVTQSPTHLIKTRGQQVTLRCSPKSGHDTVSWYQQALGQGPQFIFQYYEEEERQRGNFPDRFSGHQFPNYSSELNVNALLLGDSALYLCASSLDSAYEQYFGPGTRLTVT.

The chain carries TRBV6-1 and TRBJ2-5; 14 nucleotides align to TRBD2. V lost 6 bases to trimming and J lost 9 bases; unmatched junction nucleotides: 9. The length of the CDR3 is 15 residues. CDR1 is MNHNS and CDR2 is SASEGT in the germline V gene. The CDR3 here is CASSERTSGGSAQYF. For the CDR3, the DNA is TGTGCCAGCAGCGAAAGGACTAGCGGGGGGAGTGCCCAGTACTTC.

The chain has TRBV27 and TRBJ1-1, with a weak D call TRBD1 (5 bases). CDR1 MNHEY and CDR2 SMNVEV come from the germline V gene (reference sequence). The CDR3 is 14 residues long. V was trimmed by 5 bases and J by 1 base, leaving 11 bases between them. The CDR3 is CASSHRSTNTEAFF. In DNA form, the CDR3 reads TGTGCCAGCAGTCACAGGTCCACGAACACTGAAGCTTTCTTT.